This TCR beta chain was obtained from a study of neurological immune-mediated disorders. It was by 5'RACE with 10-nucleotide random UMIs that the cDNA was made. TCRdb independently ran MiXCR on the 5' RACE reads; one entry per CDR3 protein. This sample has roughly 16,000 distinct CDR3 sequences, with under 15% found just once. For this clonotype: The antigen is undetermined.

Whole-study results and caveats: Subjects shared no identical expanded-clone CDR3 amino acid sequences, suggesting private TCR-beta repertoires in all groups.

Unsorted libraries came from 2 million PBMCs stored at -80 °C. This CDR3 region has 11 residues. Germline V gene lookup returns CDR1 SGHRS and CDR2 YFSETQ. V was trimmed by 4 bases and J by 8 bases, leaving 7 bases between them. The receptor comes from a man aged 55 to 70 with HTLV-1-associated myelopathy (HAM/TSP). Material for sequencing was PBMCs. This chain joins TRBV5-1 and TRBJ2-1, with D uncertain. The CDR3 sequence: CASSHIHEQFF. CDR3 DNA: TGCGCCAGCAGCCACATCCATGAGCAGTTCTTC.